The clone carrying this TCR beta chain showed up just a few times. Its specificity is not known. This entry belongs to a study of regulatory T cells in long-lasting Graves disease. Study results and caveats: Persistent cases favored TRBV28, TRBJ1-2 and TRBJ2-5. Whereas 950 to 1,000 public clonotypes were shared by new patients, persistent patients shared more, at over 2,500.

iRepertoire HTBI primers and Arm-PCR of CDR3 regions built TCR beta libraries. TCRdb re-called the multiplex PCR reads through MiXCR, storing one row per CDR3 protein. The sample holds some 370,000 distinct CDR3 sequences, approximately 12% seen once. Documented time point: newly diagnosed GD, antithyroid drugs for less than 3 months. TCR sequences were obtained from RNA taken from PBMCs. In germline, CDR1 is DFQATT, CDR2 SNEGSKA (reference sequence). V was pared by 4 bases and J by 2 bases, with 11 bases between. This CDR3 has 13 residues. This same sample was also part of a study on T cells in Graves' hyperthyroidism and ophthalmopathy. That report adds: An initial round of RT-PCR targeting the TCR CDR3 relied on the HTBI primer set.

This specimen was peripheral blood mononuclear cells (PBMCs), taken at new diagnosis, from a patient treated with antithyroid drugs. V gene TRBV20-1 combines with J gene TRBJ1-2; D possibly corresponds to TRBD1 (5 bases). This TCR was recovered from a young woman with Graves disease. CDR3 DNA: TGCAGTGCTACTGACCGGGACAACTATGGCTACACCTTC. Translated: CSATDRDNYGYTF.